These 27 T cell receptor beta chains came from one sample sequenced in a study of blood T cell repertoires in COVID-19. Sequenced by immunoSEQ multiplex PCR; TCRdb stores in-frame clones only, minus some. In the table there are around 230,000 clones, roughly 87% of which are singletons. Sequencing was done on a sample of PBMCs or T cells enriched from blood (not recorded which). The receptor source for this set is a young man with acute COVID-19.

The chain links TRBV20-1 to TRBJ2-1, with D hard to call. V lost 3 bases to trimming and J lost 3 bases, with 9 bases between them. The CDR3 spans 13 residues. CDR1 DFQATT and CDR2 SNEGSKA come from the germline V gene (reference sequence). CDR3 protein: CSASVERYNEQFF. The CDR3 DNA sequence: TGCAGTGCTAGTGTCGAGCGCTACAATGAGCAGTTCTTC.

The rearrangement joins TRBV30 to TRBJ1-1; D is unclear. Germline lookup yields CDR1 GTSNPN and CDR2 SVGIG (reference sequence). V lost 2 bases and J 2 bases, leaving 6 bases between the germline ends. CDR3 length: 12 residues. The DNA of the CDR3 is TGTGCCTGGAGTTCACTAAACACTGAAGCTTTCTTT. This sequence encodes CAWSSLNTEAFF.

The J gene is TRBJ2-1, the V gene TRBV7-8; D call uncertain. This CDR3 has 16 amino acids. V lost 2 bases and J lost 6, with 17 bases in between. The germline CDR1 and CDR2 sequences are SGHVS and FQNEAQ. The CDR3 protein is CASSLSPGATGNEQFF. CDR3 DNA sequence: TGTGCCAGCAGCTTATCCCCCGGAGCCACCGGCAATGAGCAGTTCTTC.

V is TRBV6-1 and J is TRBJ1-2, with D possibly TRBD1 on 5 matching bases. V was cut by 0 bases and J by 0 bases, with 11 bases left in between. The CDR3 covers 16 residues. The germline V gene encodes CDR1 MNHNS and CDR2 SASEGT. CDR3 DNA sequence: TGTGCCAGCAGTGAAGCGAGCACAGGATCTAACTATGGCTACACCTTC. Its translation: CASSEASTGSNYGYTF.

CDR3 coding DNA: TGTGCCAGCTCACCACTTGAGGTAGGCTACACTGAAGCTTTCTTT. Translating gives CASSPLEVGYTEAFF. The V and J genes are TRBV18 and TRBJ1-1; D gene ambiguous. Between the trimmed V and J ends, which lost 1 base and 3 bases, there was a span of 12 bases. Per the germline V gene, CDR1 is KGHSH and CDR2 is LQKENI. This CDR3 contains 15 residues.

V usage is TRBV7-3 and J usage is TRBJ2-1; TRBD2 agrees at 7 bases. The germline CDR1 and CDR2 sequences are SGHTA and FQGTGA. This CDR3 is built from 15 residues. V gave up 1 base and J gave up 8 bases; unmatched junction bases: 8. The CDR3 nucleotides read TGTGCCAGCAGCTTAAGCGGGAGTACTGAGTATGAGCAGTTCTTC. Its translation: CASSLSGSTEYEQFF.

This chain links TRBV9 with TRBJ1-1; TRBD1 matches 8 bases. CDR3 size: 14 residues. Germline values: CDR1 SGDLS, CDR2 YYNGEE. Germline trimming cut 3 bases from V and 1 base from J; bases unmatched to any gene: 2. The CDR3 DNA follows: TGTGCCAGCAGCGAAGGACAGGGGAACACTGAAGCTTTCTTT. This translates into CASSEGQGNTEAFF.

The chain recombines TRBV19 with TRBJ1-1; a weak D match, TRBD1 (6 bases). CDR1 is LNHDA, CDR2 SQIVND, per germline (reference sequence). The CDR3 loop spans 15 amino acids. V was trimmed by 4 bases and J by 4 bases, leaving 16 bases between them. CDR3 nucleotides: TGTGCCAGTAGTACCCGGGACACCGGTGGCACTGAAGCTTTCTTT. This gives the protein CASSTRDTGGTEAFF.

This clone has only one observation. The CDR3 DNA reads as TGTGCCAGCAGCGAAGAGGGACAGGGGTTAAACAATGAGCAGTTCTTC. Translated, it gives CASSEEGQGLNNEQFF. The rearrangement joins TRBV13 to TRBJ2-1, with 10 bases fitting TRBD1. V lost 5 bases and J lost 5; bases outside the gene matches: 9. CDR1 is PRHDT and CDR2 is FYEKMQ in the germline V gene (reference sequence). The CDR3 extends over 16 amino acids.

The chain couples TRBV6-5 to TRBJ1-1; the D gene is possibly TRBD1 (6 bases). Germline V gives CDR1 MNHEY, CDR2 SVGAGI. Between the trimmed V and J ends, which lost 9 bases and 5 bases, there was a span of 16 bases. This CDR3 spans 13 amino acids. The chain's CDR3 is CASPRSGATEAFF. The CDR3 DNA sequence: TGTGCCAGTCCCCGTTCAGGGGCTACTGAAGCTTTCTTT.

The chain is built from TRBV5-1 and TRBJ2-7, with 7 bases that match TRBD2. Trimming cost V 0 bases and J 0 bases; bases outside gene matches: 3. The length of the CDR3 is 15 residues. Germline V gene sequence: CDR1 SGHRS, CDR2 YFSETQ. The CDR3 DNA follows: TGCGCCAGCAGCTTGGTGGTAGCGGGCTCCTACGAGCAGTACTTC. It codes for CASSLVVAGSYEQYF.

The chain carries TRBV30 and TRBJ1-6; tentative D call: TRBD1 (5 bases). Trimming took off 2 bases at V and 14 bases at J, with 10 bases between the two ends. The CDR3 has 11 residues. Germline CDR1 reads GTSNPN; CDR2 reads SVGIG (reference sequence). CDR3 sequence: CAWSRGRTLHF. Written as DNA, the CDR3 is TGTGCCTGGAGTAGGGGCCGCACCCTCCACTTT.

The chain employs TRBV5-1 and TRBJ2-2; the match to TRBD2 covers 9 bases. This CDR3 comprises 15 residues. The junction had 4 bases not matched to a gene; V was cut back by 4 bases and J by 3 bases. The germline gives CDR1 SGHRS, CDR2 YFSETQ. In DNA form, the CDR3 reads TGCGCCAGCAGCCTTAGCGGGAGCGACACCGGGGAGCTGTTTTTT. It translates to CASSLSGSDTGELFF.

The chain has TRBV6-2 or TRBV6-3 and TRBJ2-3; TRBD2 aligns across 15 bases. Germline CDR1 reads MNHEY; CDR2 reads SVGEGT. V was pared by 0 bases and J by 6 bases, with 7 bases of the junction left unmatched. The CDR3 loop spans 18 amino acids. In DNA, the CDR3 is TGTGCCAGCAGTTACTCGAGGACTAGCGGGAGGGACAGGGATACGCAGTATTTT. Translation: CASSYSRTSGRDRDTQYF.

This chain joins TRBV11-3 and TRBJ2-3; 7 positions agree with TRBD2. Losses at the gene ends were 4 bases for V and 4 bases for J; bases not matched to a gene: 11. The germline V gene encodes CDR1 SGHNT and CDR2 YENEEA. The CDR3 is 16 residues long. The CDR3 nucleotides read TGTGCCAGCAGCTCTCGTTGGGAGGGTCAGTCAGATACGCAGTATTTT. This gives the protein CASSSRWEGQSDTQYF.

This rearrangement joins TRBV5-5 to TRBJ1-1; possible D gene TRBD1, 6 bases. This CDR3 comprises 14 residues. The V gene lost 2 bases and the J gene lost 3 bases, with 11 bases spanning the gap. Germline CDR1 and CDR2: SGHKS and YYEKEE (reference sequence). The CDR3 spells CASSFGRGDTEAFF. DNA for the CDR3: TGTGCCAGCAGCTTCGGCAGGGGAGACACTGAAGCTTTCTTT.

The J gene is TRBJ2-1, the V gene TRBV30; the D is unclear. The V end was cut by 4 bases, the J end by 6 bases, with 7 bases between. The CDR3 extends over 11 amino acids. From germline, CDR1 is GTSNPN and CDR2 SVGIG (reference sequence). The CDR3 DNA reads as TGTGCCTGGACTATCCTCAATGAGCAGTTCTTC. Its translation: CAWTILNEQFF.

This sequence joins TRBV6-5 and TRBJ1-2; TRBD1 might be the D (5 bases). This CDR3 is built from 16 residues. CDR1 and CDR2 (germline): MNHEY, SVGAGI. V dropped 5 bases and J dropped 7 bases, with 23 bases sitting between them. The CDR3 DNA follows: TGTGCCAGCAGTAACTATATCTCAGGGATATCTGGTGGCTACACCTTC. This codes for CASSNYISGISGGYTF.

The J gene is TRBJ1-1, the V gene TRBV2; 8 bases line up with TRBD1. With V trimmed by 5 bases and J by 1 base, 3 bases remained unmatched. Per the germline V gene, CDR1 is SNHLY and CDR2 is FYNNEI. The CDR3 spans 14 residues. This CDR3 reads CASSRDRTNTEAFF. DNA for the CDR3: TGTGCCAGCAGTCGGGACAGGACGAACACTGAAGCTTTCTTT.

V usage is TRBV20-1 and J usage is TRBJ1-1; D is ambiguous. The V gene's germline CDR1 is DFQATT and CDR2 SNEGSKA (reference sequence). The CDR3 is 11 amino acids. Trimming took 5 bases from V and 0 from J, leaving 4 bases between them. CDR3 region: CSAQMNTEAFF. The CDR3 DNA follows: TGCAGTGCTCAGATGAACACTGAAGCTTTCTTT.

The CDR3 nucleotides are TGTGCCAGCAGCTTAGATCGAGGGGGGGCGGATAATGAGCAGTTCTTC. Amino acids: CASSLDRGGADNEQFF. The chain combines TRBV11-2 with TRBJ2-1, with D perhaps TRBD2 (7 bases). Trimming left V 0 bases short and J 7 bases short, with 16 bases between. The germline gives CDR1 SGHAT, CDR2 FQNNGV. This CDR3 contains 16 residues.

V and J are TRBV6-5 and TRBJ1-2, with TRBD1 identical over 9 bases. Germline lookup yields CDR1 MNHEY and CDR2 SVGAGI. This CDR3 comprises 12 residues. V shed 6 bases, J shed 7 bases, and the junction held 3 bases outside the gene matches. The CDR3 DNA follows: TGTGCCAGCAGAAACAGGGGGCTTGGCTACACCTTC. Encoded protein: CASRNRGLGYTF.

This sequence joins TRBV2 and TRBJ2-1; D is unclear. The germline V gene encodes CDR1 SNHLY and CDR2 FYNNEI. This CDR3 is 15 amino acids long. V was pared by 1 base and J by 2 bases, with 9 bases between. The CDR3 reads CASSEGAPTYNEQFF. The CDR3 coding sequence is TGTGCCAGCAGTGAAGGAGCGCCCACCTACAATGAGCAGTTCTTC. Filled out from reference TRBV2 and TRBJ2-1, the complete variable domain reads EPEVTQTPSHQVTQMGQEVILRCVPISNHLYFYWYRQILGQKVEFLVSFYNNEISEKSEIFDDQFSVERPDGSNFTLKIRSTKLEDSAMYFCASSEGAPTYNEQFFGPGTRLTVL.

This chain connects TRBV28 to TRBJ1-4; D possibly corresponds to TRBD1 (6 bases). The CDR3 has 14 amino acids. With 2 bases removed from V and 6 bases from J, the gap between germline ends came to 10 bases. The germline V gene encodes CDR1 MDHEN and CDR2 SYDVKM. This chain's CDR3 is CASSLARGDEKLFF. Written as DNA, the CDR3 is TGTGCCAGCAGTTTAGCCAGGGGAGATGAAAAACTGTTTTTT.

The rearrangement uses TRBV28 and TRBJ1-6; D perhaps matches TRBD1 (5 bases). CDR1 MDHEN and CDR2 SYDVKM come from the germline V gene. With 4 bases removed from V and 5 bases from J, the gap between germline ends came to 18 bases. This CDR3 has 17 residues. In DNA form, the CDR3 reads TGTGCCAGCAGTTCTCCCCGCTGGGGCCTGAATAATTCACCCCTCCACTTT. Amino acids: CASSSPRWGLNNSPLHF.

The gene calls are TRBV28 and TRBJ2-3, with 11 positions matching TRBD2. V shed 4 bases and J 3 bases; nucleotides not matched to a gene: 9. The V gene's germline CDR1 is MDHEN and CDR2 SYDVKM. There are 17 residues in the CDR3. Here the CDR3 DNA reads TGTGCCAGCAGTTCGCCGACTAGCGGGACGTATACAGATACGCAGTATTTT. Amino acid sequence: CASSSPTSGTYTDTQYF.

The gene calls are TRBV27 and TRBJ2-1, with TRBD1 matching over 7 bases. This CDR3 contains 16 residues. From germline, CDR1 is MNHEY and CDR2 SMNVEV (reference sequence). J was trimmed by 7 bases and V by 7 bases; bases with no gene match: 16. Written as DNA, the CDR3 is TGTGCCAGCATGTCAGGGGGTAGTACACAGGTGAATGAGCAGTTCTTC. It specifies CASMSGGSTQVNEQFF.